The 8 T cell receptor beta chains below all came from one sample that was sequenced in a study of metastatic and nonmetastatic thyroid tumors. MiXCR re-clonotyped the PCR reads for TCRdb. The data show about 40,000 clones, with roughly 12% seen just once and more than 8% held by the top ten. No treatment of any kind had been given to any patient before thyroid surgery. What was sequenced was blood. The receptors derive from a female donor with papillary thyroid cancer or a benign thyroid nodule (not recorded which). Some clones in this sample may be carry-over from other donors' samples.

Ten or more counts support this clone. The rearrangement links TRBV20-1 to TRBJ2-7, with D perhaps assigned TRBD1 or TRBD2 (6 bases each). The CDR3 length is 16 residues. Trimming stripped 1 base from V and 4 bases from J, with 20 bases between. Germline V gene data show CDR1 as DFQATT and CDR2 as SNEGSKA (reference sequence). CDR3 sequence (DNA): TGCAGTGCTAGAGGCGGTGGACACAGGGAGGTTTACGAGCAGTACTTC. It specifies CSARGGGHREVYEQYF.

This clone has ten or more counts. The chain employs TRBV11-2 and TRBJ2-7; TRBD1 matches 7 bases. The CDR3 length is 13 residues. Germline V CDR1 and CDR2: SGHAT, FQNNGV. The ends lost 3 bases at V and 2 bases at J; junction bases unmatched: 1. CDR3 in DNA: TGTGCCAGCAGCTTCGGGACAGCCTACGAGCAGTACTTC. It yields the protein CASSFGTAYEQYF.

As to this clone: A read error is possible here, since a much larger clone lies one base away. In this CDR3 the conserved last residue, phenylalanine or tryptophan, is missing, so a read error is likely. The rearrangement uses TRBV5-6 and TRBJ1-2; D is unclear. Germline assignment: CDR1 SGHDT and CDR2 YYEEEE. The CDR3 covers 12 residues. V shed 4 bases and J shed 7 bases, with 11 bases lying between them. CDR3 coding DNA: TGTGCCAGCAGCGCCGGGCCGGGTGGCTACACCTTA. This encodes CASSAGPGGYTL.

The J gene is TRBJ2-7, the V gene TRBV11-3; TRBD1 might be the D (5 bases). Trimming shortened V by 1 base and J by 0 bases, and 10 bases separated the two germline ends. The V gene's germline CDR1 is SGHNT and CDR2 YENEEA. The CDR3 runs to 15 residues. Written as DNA, the CDR3 is TGTGCCAGCAGCTTAGCAGGGTTTCCCTCCTACGAGCAGTACTTC. This gives the protein CASSLAGFPSYEQYF. Full variable domain (remainder filled in from reference TRBV11-3 and TRBJ2-7): EAGVVQSPRYKIIEKKQPVAFWCNPISGHNTLYWYLQNLGQGPELLIRYENEEAVDDSQLPKDRFSAERLKGVDSTLKIQPAELGDSAVYLCASSLAGFPSYEQYFGPGTRLTVT.

As to this clone: Relative to the germline gene, one junction end is altered; a read error may explain this. Different DNA sequences within this sample yield the same CDR3. The chain recombines TRBV19 with TRBJ1-5; perhaps TRBD1 as D (6 bases). Germline V gene data show CDR1 as LNHDA and CDR2 as SQIVND (reference sequence). This CDR3 comprises 17 residues. Written as DNA, the CDR3 is TGTGCCAGTAGTATCCCTGGACAGAAGTATAGCAACCAGCCCCAGCATTTT. Its protein product is CASSIPGQKYSNQPQHF.

This clone appeared many times. The rearrangement uses TRBV13 and TRBJ2-4; 7 bases are shared with TRBD2. V shed 5 bases, J shed 1 base, and the junction held 11 bases outside the gene matches. Germline V gene data show CDR1 as PRHDT and CDR2 as FYEKMQ (reference sequence). The CDR3 sequence is 17 residues long. This CDR3 reads CASSPTREGGAKNIQYF. CDR3 in DNA: TGTGCCAGCAGCCCAACAAGGGAGGGCGGGGCCAAAAACATTCAGTACTTC.

In this sample, this clone turned up many times. The chain joins TRBV7-8 to TRBJ2-7; TRBD2 aligns across 11 bases. Germline CDR1 SGHVS, CDR2 FQNEAQ. Trimming took 5 bases from V and 2 from J; bases not matched to a gene: 8. CDR3 length equals 16 residues. The CDR3 sequence: CASSPGTSGAPYEQYF. The CDR3 nucleotides read TGTGCCAGCAGCCCCGGGACTAGCGGAGCCCCCTACGAGCAGTACTTC.

This clone was recorded many times. This may stem from a read error, because a much larger clone lies one nucleotide away. This chain links TRBV20-1 with TRBJ2-7; maybe TRBD2 (5 bases). This CDR3 is 14 amino acids long. Germline V gives CDR1 DFQATT, CDR2 SNEGSKA (reference sequence). Trimming removed 6 bases at V and 2 bases at J, with 17 bases between. CDR3 DNA: TGCAGTGCCCCCCGGACGGGGAGCCCCTACGAGCAGTACTTC. It specifies CSAPRTGSPYEQYF.